What follows is one TCR beta chain and its context. The data belong to a study of control samples from healthy donors and cancer patients. The CDR3 covers 15 residues. Germline V gives CDR1 GTSNPN, CDR2 SVGIG (reference sequence). V was cut by 1 base and J by 0 bases, with 13 bases left in between. The repertoire was sequenced with immunoSEQ multiplex PCR; TCRdb's copy has only in-frame clones and lacks some. This sample has approximately 210,000 clones, with around 93% found just once. This receptor was obtained from a man younger than 40 in good health. This sequence joins TRBV30 and TRBJ2-7, with a tentative D call TRBD2 (6 bases). Material: blood. The CDR3 nucleotides are TGTGCCTGGAGTGCTGGGACTCTTTCCTCCTACGAGCAGTACTTC. It yields the protein CAWSAGTLSSYEQYF.